This TCR beta chain is from a study of STAT5B mutations in CD4+ large granular lymphocyte leukemia. Study in general: Anti-CD4 microbead selection came after CD8+ cell depletion in cryopreserved samples.

Generated by immunoSEQ multiplex PCR, the TCRdb table keeps only in-frame clones and is missing some. Of some 8,800 clones listed, around 85% are singletons. Germline-derived CDR1 and CDR2 are SGHDN and FVKESK. The CDR3 spans 17 residues. V gave up 0 bases and J gave up 2 bases, with 15 bases separating them. Whole-study findings and limits: Of heterogeneous patient samples, only 5 to 7 CD4-sorted ones were compared for clonality.

To note about this clone: Antigen unknown.

This chain joins TRBV14 and TRBJ2-3, with D possibly TRBD2 on 6 matching bases. This sequence was found in a man between 60 and 75 years old with CD4+ T-cell large granular lymphocyte leukemia. The sequenced sample was PBMCs. The CDR3 DNA sequence: TGTGCCAGCAGCCAAGAACTTCCCGGGAGATACACAGATACGCAGTATTTT. It yields the protein CASSQELPGRYTDTQYF.